The present T cell receptor (beta chain) was sequenced within a study of neurological immune-mediated disorders. The cDNA was produced through 5'RACE with 10-nucleotide random UMIs. TCRdb ran MiXCR on the 5' RACE reads and lists one entry per CDR3 protein. Of more than 100,000 distinct CDR3 sequences listed, 10% to 12% are singletons. Ten or more counts support this clonotype. The antigen is undetermined. The study, taken as a whole, reports: Multiple sclerosis patients had less TCR clonal expansion than even healthy controls, unlike HTLV-1-associated myelopathy.

Documented time point: longitudinal time-point 3. Unsorted libraries were generated from 2 million PBMCs. These cells had been stored in RNAlater at -80 C. With 6 bases clipped from V and 0 bases from J, the junction kept 4 bases outside the gene matches. CDR3 length: 16 residues. This TCR came from a female donor with HTLV-1-associated myelopathy (HAM/TSP). V and J are TRBV12-3 or TRBV12-4 and TRBJ2-6; 8 nucleotides match TRBD1. Sequenced material: PBMCs. CDR3 in amino acids: CASSRDRTSGANVLTF. CDR3 in DNA: TGTGCCAGCAGCAGGGACAGGACCTCTGGGGCCAACGTCCTGACTTTC.